One sample yielded the 13 T cell receptor beta chains listed below, sequenced in a study of immune cell composition in non-small cell lung cancer. Using immunoSEQ multiplex PCR, the repertoire was profiled, and TCRdb retains in-frame clones only, with some absent. The table lists 3,000 to 4,000 clones, around 69% of them singletons. Normal lung was taken at the farthest possible site, at least 3 cm from tumour. The specimen sequenced was non-adjacent lung tissue. All receptors come from a human donor with non-small cell lung cancer.

As DNA, the CDR3 is TGTGCCAGCAGCTTAGCGTACCCGGGGGGGGGAGAGGATACGCAGTATTTT. Amino acid sequence: CASSLAYPGGGEDTQYF. The chain combines TRBV7-6 with TRBJ2-3, with TRBD2 identical over 8 bases. Germline V CDR1 and CDR2: SGHVS, FNYEAQ. The CDR3 spans 17 residues. V was pared by 0 bases and J by 6 bases, with 11 bases of the junction left unmatched.

The V gene is TRBV30, the J gene TRBJ2-3, with no clear D. Germline V gene lookup returns CDR1 GTSNPN and CDR2 SVGIG (reference sequence). V lost 5 bases to trimming and J lost 1 base, with 16 bases between them. The CDR3 totals 15 residues. In nucleotides, the CDR3 is TGTGCCTGGGGCCTTATTGGTGAGGGCACAGATACGCAGTATTTT. Residues: CAWGLIGEGTDTQYF.

V is TRBV19 and J is TRBJ2-6, with D maybe TRBD2 (5 bases). This CDR3 contains 15 residues. V shed 3 bases and J shed 1 base, with 7 bases lying between them. CDR1 and CDR2 (germline): LNHDA, SQIVND (reference sequence). CDR3 sequence: CASSMVASGANVLTF. The CDR3 DNA reads TGTGCCAGTAGTATGGTAGCGTCTGGGGCCAACGTCCTGACTTTC.

The V and J genes are TRBV18 and TRBJ1-1; tentative D call: TRBD1 (6 bases). V shed 3 bases and J shed 1 base, with 9 bases lying between them. Germline values: CDR1 KGHSH, CDR2 LQKENI. The CDR3 has 14 amino acids. CDR3 in amino acids: CASSPLQGNTEAFF. The CDR3 DNA sequence: TGTGCCAGCTCACCTCTACAGGGGAACACTGAAGCTTTCTTT.

The V call is TRBV7-3, the J call TRBJ2-3; 8 bases fit TRBD1. V trimming: 6 bases; J trimming: 5 bases; junction bases outside the gene matches: 4. CDR1 and CDR2 from the germline V gene are SGHTA and FQGTGA. The CDR3 extends over 13 amino acids. The CDR3 spells CASRQGVGDTQYF. The CDR3, as DNA: TGTGCCAGCAGACAGGGGGTGGGAGATACGCAGTATTTT.

V usage is TRBV5-1 and J usage is TRBJ2-3, with 11 bases aligning to TRBD2. Germline CDR1 and CDR2: SGHRS and YFSETQ. Trimming took 2 bases from V and 0 from J; bases not matched to a gene: 8. The CDR3 spans 18 residues. Here the CDR3 reads CASSLALTSGTSTDTQYF. CDR3 in DNA: TGCGCCAGCAGCTTAGCCCTGACTAGCGGGACCAGCACAGATACGCAGTATTTT.

This clone is a singleton in its sample. The rearrangement joins TRBV19 to TRBJ1-4, with D perhaps TRBD1 (5 bases). The CDR3 length is 15 residues. Trimming took off 7 bases at V and 0 bases at J, with 12 bases between the two ends. In germline, CDR1 is LNHDA, CDR2 SQIVND (reference sequence). The CDR3 here is CASKKGLSTNEKLFF. CDR3 in DNA: TGTGCCAGTAAGAAGGGGCTGTCAACTAATGAAAAACTGTTTTTT.

This sequence joins TRBV30 and TRBJ1-1; D unresolved. The CDR3 runs 13 residues. CDR1 and CDR2 (germline): GTSNPN, SVGIG (reference sequence). Trimming took off 4 bases at V and 6 bases at J, with 15 bases between the two ends. This CDR3 is CAWMSRAVAEAFF. CDR3 in DNA: TGTGCCTGGATGTCGAGGGCAGTAGCTGAAGCTTTCTTT.

This clone was picked up a small number of times. The J gene is TRBJ1-2, the V gene TRBV7-6; the match to TRBD1 covers 8 bases. V lost 3 bases and J lost 6; bases outside the gene matches: 9. This CDR3 has 15 amino acids. From germline, CDR1 is SGHVS and CDR2 FNYEAQ. The CDR3 DNA reads TGTGCCAGCAGCTTGGGGACAGGAGCAGGTGATGGCTACACCTTC. Protein: CASSLGTGAGDGYTF. The full variable domain, with the rest looked up from reference TRBV7-6 and TRBJ1-2, is GAGVSQSPRYKVTKRGQDVALRCDPISGHVSLYWYRQALGQGPEFLTYFNYEAQQDKSGLPNDRFSAERPEGSISTLTIQRTEQRDSAMYRCASSLGTGAGDGYTFGSGTRLTVV.

J is TRBJ1-1 and V is TRBV6-6, with D perhaps matching TRBD1 (6 bases). This CDR3 comprises 14 residues. CDR1 and CDR2 from the germline V gene are MNHNY and SVGAGI (reference sequence). V lost 7 bases and J 2 bases, leaving 14 bases between the germline ends. The CDR3 bases are TGTGCCAGCATCCCGGGGGGGCTTAACACTGAAGCTTTCTTT. Its protein product is CASIPGGLNTEAFF.

The chain has TRBV9 and TRBJ2-1; no definite D call. The CDR3 covers 15 residues. Germline values: CDR1 SGDLS, CDR2 YYNGEE. The V and J ends lost 0 bases and 2 bases respectively, with 9 bases between them. CDR3 DNA sequence: TGTGCCAGCAGCGTAGGTACAAACCCCTACAATGAGCAGTTCTTC. Translating gives CASSVGTNPYNEQFF.

The V gene is TRBV15, the J gene TRBJ2-3; TRBD2 agrees at 7 bases. Losses at the gene ends were 0 bases for V and 6 bases for J; bases not matched to a gene: 12. Germline CDR1 LNHNV, CDR2 YYDKDF (reference sequence). The CDR3 is 17 residues long. Written as DNA, the CDR3 is TGTGCCACCAGCAGAGAACGGGACTACCCAAACCCGGATACGCAGTATTTT. Translation gives CATSRERDYPNPDTQYF.

The V call is TRBV7-9, the J call TRBJ2-1, with D perhaps TRBD2 (6 bases). The CDR3 has 15 residues. V lost 4 bases to trimming and J lost 0 bases, with 10 bases between them. Germline CDR1 and CDR2: SEHNR and FQNEAQ (reference sequence). For the CDR3, the DNA is TGTGCCAGCAGCTCCCGGGGGTTCTCCTACAATGAGCAGTTCTTC. Encoded protein: CASSSRGFSYNEQFF.